Listed below are T cell receptor beta chains from one sample, sequenced in a study of CD4 T cells in relation to SARS-CoV-2 and coronaviruses. Their antigens remain unidentified. Assay: immunoSEQ multiplex PCR; the TCRdb copy retains only in-frame clones and omits some. The sample consists of 35,000 to 45,000 clones, nearly 85% of them appearing once. The specimen sequenced was naive CD4+ T cells from PBMCs, cultured in vitro. These receptor sequences come from an adult with COVID-19. CDR3s include the opening cysteine and the closing phenylalanine or tryptophan. The order of the fields is V gene, J gene, D gene, clone size, CDR3 DNA, CDR3 protein. D genes are given only for firm matches. A clone size is listed for some rows: how often the clone was seen (once, few, many), or a class if it is expanded.

TRBV5-5	TRBJ2-7	TRBD1	once	TGTGCCAGCAGCTTCAGCCGTGGACAGGTCTACGAGCAGTACTTC	CASSFSRGQVYEQYF
TRBV28	TRBJ2-7	-	-	TGTGCCACCGGGGACGTGAGTGGCGAGCAGTACTTC	CATGDVSGEQYF
TRBV9	TRBJ2-3	-	-	TGTGCCAGCAGCGTAGCGTCTATCGGGGGAACGCAGTATTTT	CASSVASIGGTQYF
TRBV5-1	TRBJ2-5	TRBD1	-	TGCGCCAGCAGCTTTATTGGCCTCCGGGACAGTCAAGAGACCCAGTACTTC	CASSFIGLRDSQETQYF
TRBV30	TRBJ1-2	-	few	TGTGCCTGGAGTGCCCCACCCCGGGGGGCTTATGGCTACACCTTC	CAWSAPPRGAYGYTF
TRBV7-9	TRBJ2-1	TRBD2	-	TGTGCCAGCAGCTCAGGCCTAGCGGGGGCCAATGAGCAGTTCTTC	CASSSGLAGANEQFF
TRBV28	TRBJ2-2	-	-	TGTGCCAGCAGTTCCAGTACGGAGGAGCTGTTTTTT	CASSSSTEELFF
TRBV3-1/TRBV3-2	TRBJ2-7	TRBD1	once	TGTGCCAGCAGCACTACCCGGACAGGGGTCGAGCAGTACTTC	CASSTTRTGVEQYF
TRBV6-1	TRBJ2-7	TRBD1	-	TGTGCCAGCAGTGAAGCGACACAGGGGTTTTACGAGCAGTACTTC	CASSEATQGFYEQYF
TRBV7-8	TRBJ2-7	TRBD1	-	TGTGCCAGCAGCTTCGGGACAGCCTCCTACGAGCAGTACTTC	CASSFGTASYEQYF
TRBV15	TRBJ1-5	TRBD1	-	TGTGCCACCAGCGGGGAGACAGGGTCCGAGCAGCCCCAGCATTTT	CATSGETGSEQPQHF
TRBV28	TRBJ1-2	-	-	TGTGCCAGCAGTTTATTCTCCGGAAATGGCTACACCTTC	CASSLFSGNGYTF
TRBV11-2	TRBJ2-7	-	-	TGTGCCAGCAGCCGTCCGGGCAGGGCCAGCGAGCAGTACTTC	CASSRPGRASEQYF
TRBV7-8	TRBJ1-5	-	-	TGTGCCAGCAGCTCCGGCTTAGGACTTCTTGTAGCCCAGCATTTT	CASSSGLGLLVAQHF
TRBV7-3	TRBJ2-1	TRBD2	-	TGTGCCAGCAGCTTAACCCCCCGGGGCGGGAGGGGCAGCTCCTACAATGAGCAGTTCTTC	CASSLTPRGGRGSSYNEQFF
TRBV19	TRBJ2-1	-	-	TGTGCCAGTAGTGCGCCGGGAGAACCCCCTTACAATGAGCAGTTCTTC	CASSAPGEPPYNEQFF
TRBV9	TRBJ2-7	TRBD2	-	TGTGCCAGCAGCGTAGGAATTGTAGCGGGAGTTGGCGAGCAGTACTTC	CASSVGIVAGVGEQYF
TRBV4-1	TRBJ1-5	-	-	TGCGCCAGCAACCCAAATCCGGGGGAGATCAATCAGCCCCAGCATTTT	CASNPNPGEINQPQHF
TRBV20-1	TRBJ2-7	TRBD1	-	TGCAGTGCTAGTGGCTTTGACAGGGCCTACGAGCAGTACTTC	CSASGFDRAYEQYF
TRBV30	TRBJ1-5	TRBD1	-	TGTGCCTGGAGTGTCAGCGGGACAGATAACTGGCCCCAGCATTTT	CAWSVSGTDNWPQHF
TRBV28	TRBJ2-2	-	once	TGTGCCAGCAGTTTATTTTTTTTTGGGCGGGCCACCGGGGAGCTGTTTTTT	CASSLFFFGRATGELFF
TRBV30	TRBJ2-7	TRBD1	once	TGTGCCTGGAGTCTGGTCAGGGGGTACGAGCAGTACTTC	CAWSLVRGYEQYF
TRBV13	TRBJ2-7	-	-	TGTGCCAGCAGCGTGGGACTGAGCTACGAGCAGTACTTC	CASSVGLSYEQYF
TRBV29-1	TRBJ2-1	TRBD1	-	TGCAGCGTTCCTCAGGGGGCGGGTGAGCAGTTCTTC	CSVPQGAGEQFF
TRBV5-1	TRBJ1-2	-	-	TGCGCCAGCAGCTTGGTAGGGGGTGATGGCTACACCTTC	CASSLVGGDGYTF
TRBV6-5	TRBJ1-2	-	-	TGTGCCAGCAGATCCCGGTCATCACTCTATGGCTACACCTTC	CASRSRSSLYGYTF
TRBV5-6	TRBJ2-1	-	-	TGTGCCAGCAGCTTGGGGTCCGGGGGCCTCGGGGAGCAGTTCTTC	CASSLGSGGLGEQFF
TRBV6-5	TRBJ2-7	-	-	TGTGCCAGCAAAAAACAGGTAACCTACGAGCAGTACTTC	CASKKQVTYEQYF
TRBV18	TRBJ2-7	-	-	TGTGCCAGCTCACCACCTACCCCCTACGAGCAGTACTTC	CASSPPTPYEQYF
TRBV4-2	TRBJ2-7	-	-	TGTGCCAGCAGCCGAAAGGTATCCAGGGACTTTTTCGAGCAGTACTTC	CASSRKVSRDFFEQYF
TRBV7-9	TRBJ1-4	-	-	TGTGCCAGCAGCCCCCAGGGTCGGGCCAATGAAAAACTGTTTTTT	CASSPQGRANEKLFF
TRBV7-9	TRBJ2-1	-	-	TGTGCCAGCAGCGAAGTCCGTTCGGTAATATCCCATGAGCAGTTCTTC	CASSEVRSVISHEQFF
TRBV14	TRBJ2-3	-	-	TGTGCCAGCAGCCAAGAATCAGATCGTACTAGTTTGGGCACAGATACGCAGTATTTT	CASSQESDRTSLGTDTQYF
TRBV5-3	TRBJ2-2	-	once	TGTGCCAGAAGCTTGGGGACTAAGAACACCGGGGAGCTGTTTTTT	CARSLGTKNTGELFF
TRBV12-3/TRBV12-4	TRBJ1-3	-	-	TGTGCCAGCAGTTCGCTGTACGGGAACACCATATATTTT	CASSSLYGNTIYF
TRBV18	TRBJ2-7	TRBD2	once	TGTGCCAGCTCAACCGGGACTAGCGGGATGAATTACGAGCAGTACTTC	CASSTGTSGMNYEQYF
TRBV7-2	TRBJ2-2	-	-	TGTGCCAGCAGCCCGCCCGGGGGAGACTACACCGGGGAGCTGTTTTTT	CASSPPGGDYTGELFF
TRBV5-6	TRBJ2-1	-	-	TGTGCCAGCAGCTTGGCCGGCGATTACAATGAGCAGTTCTTC	CASSLAGDYNEQFF
TRBV5-4	TRBJ2-5	TRBD1	-	TGTGCCAGCAGCTCTCTTATAAGCGACAGGGAAGAGACCCAGTACTTC	CASSSLISDREETQYF
TRBV28	TRBJ1-2	TRBD1	-	TGTGCCAGCAGTTCGGACAGGGGCGGCTACACCTTC	CASSSDRGGYTF
TRBV18	TRBJ1-1	TRBD1	few	TGTGCCAGCTCAACCAACAGGGGGCGCGACACTGAAGCTTTCTTT	CASSTNRGRDTEAFF
TRBV18	TRBJ2-7	TRBD1	-	TGTGCCAGCTCATCGGACAGGAACCCCTACGAGCAGTACTTC	CASSSDRNPYEQYF
TRBV7-8	TRBJ2-7	-	-	TGTGCCAGCAGCTTACGCTACGAGCAGTACTTC	CASSLRYEQYF
TRBV5-1	TRBJ2-1	TRBD1	-	TGCGCCAGCAGCGGAGGGACAGGGTGGTACAATGAGCAGTTCTTC	CASSGGTGWYNEQFF
TRBV5-4	TRBJ2-7	TRBD2	-	TGTGCCAGCAGCTTCCATGGGACTAGCGGCTACGAGCAGTACTTC	CASSFHGTSGYEQYF
TRBV28	TRBJ1-6	-	-	TGTGCCAGCAGTTACACACAGGGCGCGAATTCACCCCTCCACTTT	CASSYTQGANSPLHF
TRBV12-3/TRBV12-4	TRBJ1-5	-	-	TGTGCCAGCAGTCAGGGAAGCAATCAGCCCCAGCATTTT	CASSQGSNQPQHF
TRBV7-2	TRBJ2-7	-	-	TGTGCCAGCAGCTTAAAATACGAGCAGTACTTC	CASSLKYEQYF
TRBV18	TRBJ1-5	-	-	TGTGCCAGCACATCGGGAGTAGCTCAGCCCCAGCATTTT	CASTSGVAQPQHF
TRBV5-6	TRBJ1-2	TRBD1	-	TGTGCCAGCAGCTTGGTGGGTAGGGGGCTCGGCTACACCTTC	CASSLVGRGLGYTF